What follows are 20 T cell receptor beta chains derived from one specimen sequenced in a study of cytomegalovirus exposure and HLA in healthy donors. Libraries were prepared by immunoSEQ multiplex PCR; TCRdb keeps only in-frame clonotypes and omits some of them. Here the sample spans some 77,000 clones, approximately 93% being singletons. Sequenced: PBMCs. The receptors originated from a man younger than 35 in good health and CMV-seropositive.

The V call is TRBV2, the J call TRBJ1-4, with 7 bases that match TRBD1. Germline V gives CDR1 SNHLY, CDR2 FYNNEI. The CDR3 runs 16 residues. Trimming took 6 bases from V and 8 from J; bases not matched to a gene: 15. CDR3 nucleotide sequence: TGTGCCAGCAGCGCAGGGGCGGGACAGTTCCCCGAAAAACTGTTTTTT. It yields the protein CASSAGAGQFPEKLFF.

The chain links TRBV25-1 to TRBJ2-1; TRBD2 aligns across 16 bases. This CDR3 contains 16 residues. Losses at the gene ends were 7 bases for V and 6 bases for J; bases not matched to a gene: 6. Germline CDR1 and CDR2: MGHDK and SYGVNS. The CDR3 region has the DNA TGTGCCAGCACCCCCGGGACTAGCGGGAGGGTCAATGAGCAGTTCTTC. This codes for CASTPGTSGRVNEQFF.

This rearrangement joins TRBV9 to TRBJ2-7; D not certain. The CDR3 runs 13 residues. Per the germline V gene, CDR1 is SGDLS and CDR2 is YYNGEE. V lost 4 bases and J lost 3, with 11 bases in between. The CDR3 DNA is TGTGCCAGCAGCCTAACAGACAACTACGAGCAGTACTTC. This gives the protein CASSLTDNYEQYF.

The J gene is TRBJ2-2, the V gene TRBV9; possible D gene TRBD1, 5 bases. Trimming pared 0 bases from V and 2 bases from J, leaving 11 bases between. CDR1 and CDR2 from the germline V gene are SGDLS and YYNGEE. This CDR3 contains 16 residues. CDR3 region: CASSVADTLNTGELFF. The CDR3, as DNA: TGTGCCAGCAGCGTAGCGGACACTCTTAACACCGGGGAGCTGTTTTTT.

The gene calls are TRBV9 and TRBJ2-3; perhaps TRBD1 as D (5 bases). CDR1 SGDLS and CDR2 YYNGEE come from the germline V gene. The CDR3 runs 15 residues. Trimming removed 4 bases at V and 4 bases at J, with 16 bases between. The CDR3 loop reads CASSPQGNAADTQYF. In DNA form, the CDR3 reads TGTGCCAGCAGCCCCCAGGGAAATGCGGCAGATACGCAGTATTTT.

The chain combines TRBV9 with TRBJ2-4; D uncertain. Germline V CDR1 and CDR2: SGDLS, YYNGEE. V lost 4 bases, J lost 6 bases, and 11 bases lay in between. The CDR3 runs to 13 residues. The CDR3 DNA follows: TGTGCCAGCAGCCCCCCGAGGATAAACATTCAGTACTTC. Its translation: CASSPPRINIQYF.

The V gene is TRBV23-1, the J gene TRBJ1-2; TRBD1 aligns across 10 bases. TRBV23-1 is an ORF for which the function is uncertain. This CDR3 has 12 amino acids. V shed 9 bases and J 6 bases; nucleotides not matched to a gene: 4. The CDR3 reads CASKDRGDGYTF. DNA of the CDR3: TGCGCCAGTAAGGACAGGGGGGATGGCTACACCTTC.

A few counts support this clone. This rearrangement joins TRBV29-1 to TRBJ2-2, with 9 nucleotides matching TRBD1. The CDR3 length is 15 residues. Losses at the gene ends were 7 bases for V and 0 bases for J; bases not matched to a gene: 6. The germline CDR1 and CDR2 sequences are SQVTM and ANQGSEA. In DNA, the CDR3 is TGCAGCGCCTCCGGGACAGGGACGAACACCGGGGAGCTGTTTTTT. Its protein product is CSASGTGTNTGELFF.

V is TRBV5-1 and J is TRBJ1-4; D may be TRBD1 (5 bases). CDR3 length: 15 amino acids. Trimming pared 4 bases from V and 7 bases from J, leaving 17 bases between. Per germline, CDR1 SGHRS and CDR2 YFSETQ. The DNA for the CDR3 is TGCGCCAGCAGCAACGGACACTCGGGGGGTGAAAAACTGTTTTTT. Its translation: CASSNGHSGGEKLFF. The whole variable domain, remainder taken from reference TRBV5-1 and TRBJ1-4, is KAGVTQTPRYLIKTRGQQVTLSCSPISGHRSVSWYQQTPGQGLQFLFEYFSETQRNKGNFPGRFSGRQFSNSRSEMNVSTLELGDSALYLCASSNGHSGGEKLFFGSGTQLSVL.

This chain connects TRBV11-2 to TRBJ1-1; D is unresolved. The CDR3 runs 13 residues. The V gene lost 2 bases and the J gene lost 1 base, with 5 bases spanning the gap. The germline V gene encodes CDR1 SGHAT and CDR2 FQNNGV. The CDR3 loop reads CASSLNRNTEAFF. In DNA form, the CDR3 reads TGTGCCAGCAGCTTAAACAGGAACACTGAAGCTTTCTTT.

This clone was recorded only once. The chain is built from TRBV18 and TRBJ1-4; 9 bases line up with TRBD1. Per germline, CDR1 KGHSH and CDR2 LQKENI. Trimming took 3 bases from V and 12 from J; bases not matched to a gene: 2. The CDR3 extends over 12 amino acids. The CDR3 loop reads CASSPRDRELFF. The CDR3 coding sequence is TGTGCCAGCTCACCGCGGGACAGGGAACTGTTTTTT.

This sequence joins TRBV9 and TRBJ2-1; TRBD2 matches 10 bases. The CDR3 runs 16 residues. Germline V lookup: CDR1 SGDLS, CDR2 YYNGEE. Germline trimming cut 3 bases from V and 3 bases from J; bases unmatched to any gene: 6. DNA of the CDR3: TGTGCCAGCAGCGCAAGAATAGCGGGGGGCTACAATGAGCAGTTCTTC. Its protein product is CASSARIAGGYNEQFF.

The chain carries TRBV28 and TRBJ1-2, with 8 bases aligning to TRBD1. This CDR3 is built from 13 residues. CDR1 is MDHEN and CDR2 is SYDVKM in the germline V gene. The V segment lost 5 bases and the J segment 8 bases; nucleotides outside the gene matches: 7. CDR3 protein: CASSTGQGDGYTF. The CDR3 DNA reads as TGTGCCAGCAGTACCGGACAGGGAGACGGCTACACCTTC.

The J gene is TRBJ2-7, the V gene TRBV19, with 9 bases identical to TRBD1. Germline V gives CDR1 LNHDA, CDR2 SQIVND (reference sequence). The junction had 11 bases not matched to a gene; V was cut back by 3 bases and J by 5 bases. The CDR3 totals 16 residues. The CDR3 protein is CASSMGTGGVFHEQYF. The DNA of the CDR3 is TGTGCCAGTAGTATGGGCACAGGGGGCGTTTTCCACGAGCAGTACTTC.

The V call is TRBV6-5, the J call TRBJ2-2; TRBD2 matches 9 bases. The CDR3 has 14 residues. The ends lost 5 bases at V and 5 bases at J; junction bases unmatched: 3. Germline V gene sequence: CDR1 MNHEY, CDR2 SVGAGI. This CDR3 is CASSKTSGTGELFF. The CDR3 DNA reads TGTGCCAGCAGTAAGACTAGCGGAACCGGGGAGCTGTTTTTT.

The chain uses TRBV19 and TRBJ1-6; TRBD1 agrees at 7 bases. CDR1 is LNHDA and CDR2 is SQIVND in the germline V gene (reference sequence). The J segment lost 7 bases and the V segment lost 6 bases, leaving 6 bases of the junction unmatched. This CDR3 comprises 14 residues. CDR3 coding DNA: TGTGCCAGTAGCCGGGACAGAGTCAATTCACCCCTCCACTTT. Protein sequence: CASSRDRVNSPLHF.

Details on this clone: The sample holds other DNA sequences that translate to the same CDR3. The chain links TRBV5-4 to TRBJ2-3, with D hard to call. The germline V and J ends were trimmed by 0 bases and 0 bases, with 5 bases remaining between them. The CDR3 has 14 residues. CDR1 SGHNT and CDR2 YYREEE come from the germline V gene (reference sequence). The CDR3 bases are TGTGCCAGCAGCTTGGCGGGTAGCACAGATACGCAGTATTTT. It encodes CASSLAGSTDTQYF.

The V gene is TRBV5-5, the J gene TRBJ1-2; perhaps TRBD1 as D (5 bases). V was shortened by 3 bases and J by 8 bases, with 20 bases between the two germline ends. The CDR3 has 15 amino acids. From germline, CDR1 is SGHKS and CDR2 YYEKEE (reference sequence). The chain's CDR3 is CASSSSGVQDLGYTF. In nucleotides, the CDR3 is TGTGCCAGCAGCTCCTCGGGTGTACAGGACCTCGGCTACACCTTC. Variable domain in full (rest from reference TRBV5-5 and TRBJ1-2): DAGVTQSPTHLIKTRGQQVTLRCSPISGHKSVSWYQQVLGQGPQFIFQYYEKEERGRGNFPDRFSARQFPNYSSELNVNALLLGDSALYLCASSSSGVQDLGYTFGSGTRLTVV.

CDR3 amino acids: CASSVDSGGAYQETQYF. The DNA of the CDR3 is TGTGCCAGCAGCGTAGATAGCGGGGGGGCGTACCAAGAGACCCAGTACTTC. The J gene is TRBJ2-5, the V gene TRBV9; 11 bases fit TRBD2. The V gene end was trimmed by 0 bases and the J gene end by 0 bases; junction bases not matched to a gene: 4. The CDR3 loop spans 17 amino acids. Germline CDR1 reads SGDLS; CDR2 reads YYNGEE.

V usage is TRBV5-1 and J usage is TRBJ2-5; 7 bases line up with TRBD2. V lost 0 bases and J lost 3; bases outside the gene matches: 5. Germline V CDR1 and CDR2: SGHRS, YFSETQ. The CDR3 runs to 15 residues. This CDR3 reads CASSLGASGKETQYF. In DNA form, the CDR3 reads TGCGCCAGCAGCTTGGGGGCTAGCGGAAAAGAGACCCAGTACTTC.